These T cell receptor beta chains were read from a single sample in a study of T-cell memory formation after mild COVID-19. TCRdb reprocessed the 5' RACE reads via MiXCR and lists one record per CDR3 protein. The sample contains 300,000 to 400,000 distinct CDR3 sequences, roughly 13% of which appear only once. Source material: PBMCs or a T cell subset sorted from them (not recorded which). The receptors were sampled from a man younger than 30 who had mild COVID-19 (a few samples of this study predate the infection). Cell type and time point are not known. Both conserved end residues are part of each CDR3. The order of the fields is J gene, V gene, CDR3 protein.

j_call: TRBJ1-2
v_call: TRBV7-2
cdr3_aa: CASSLILGSPGYTF

j_call: TRBJ2-5
v_call: TRBV20-1
cdr3_aa: CSAHRGGWETQYF

j_call: TRBJ1-6
v_call: TRBV7-9
cdr3_aa: CASSLSGRGPLHF

j_call: TRBJ1-2
v_call: TRBV5-4
cdr3_aa: CASSYKGALNGYTF

j_call: TRBJ2-7
v_call: TRBV29-1
cdr3_aa: CSVEDRELGYEQYF

j_call: TRBJ2-7
v_call: TRBV7-6
cdr3_aa: CATSMELGEQYF

j_call: TRBJ1-2
v_call: TRBV11-2
cdr3_aa: CASSPDQDYGYTF

j_call: TRBJ1-6
v_call: TRBV7-2
cdr3_aa: CASSLGGSGQGRSPLHF

j_call: TRBJ2-3
v_call: TRBV5-1
cdr3_aa: CASSLAGARLAGGRGDTQYF

j_call: TRBJ2-3
v_call: TRBV9
cdr3_aa: CASSTSGREDTQYF

j_call: TRBJ2-3
v_call: TRBV6-2/TRBV6-3
cdr3_aa: CASSYARFGGGTQYF

j_call: TRBJ1-1
v_call: TRBV3-1
cdr3_aa: CASSPGTVNTEAFF

j_call: TRBJ2-7
v_call: TRBV6-5
cdr3_aa: CASSSGHGTYEQYF

j_call: TRBJ2-3
v_call: TRBV7-9
cdr3_aa: CASTLSAGPSTDTQYF

j_call: TRBJ1-6
v_call: TRBV5-1
cdr3_aa: CASSAAQQVLNSPLHF

j_call: TRBJ2-3
v_call: TRBV6-2/TRBV6-3
cdr3_aa: CASRPGAGRTSGERTDTQYF

j_call: TRBJ2-3
v_call: TRBV4-2
cdr3_aa: CASSQDRSGGPTDTQYF

j_call: TRBJ2-1
v_call: TRBV15
cdr3_aa: CATSRVSGGDEQFF

j_call: TRBJ1-4
v_call: TRBV6-5
cdr3_aa: CASSPWGGEDEKLFF

j_call: TRBJ2-7
v_call: TRBV20-1
cdr3_aa: CSASQQRSSSYEQYF

j_call: TRBJ2-5
v_call: TRBV7-3
cdr3_aa: CASSPLAAGRETQYF

j_call: TRBJ2-5
v_call: TRBV6-1
cdr3_aa: CASRRGPQETQYF

j_call: TRBJ1-1
v_call: TRBV11-2
cdr3_aa: CASSLGQGAANSEAFF

j_call: TRBJ2-7
v_call: TRBV6-5
cdr3_aa: CASSYSTGPVYEQYF

j_call: TRBJ2-3
v_call: TRBV12-3/TRBV12-4
cdr3_aa: CASSFEGGADTQYF

j_call: TRBJ1-3
v_call: TRBV18
cdr3_aa: CASSPNPTGRNTIYF

j_call: TRBJ2-5
v_call: TRBV6-6
cdr3_aa: CASSPTGVGETQYF

j_call: TRBJ1-2
v_call: TRBV28
cdr3_aa: CASSSWGTNYGYTF

j_call: TRBJ1-5
v_call: TRBV7-6
cdr3_aa: CASSRSTGLNQPQHF

j_call: TRBJ1-3
v_call: TRBV4-3
cdr3_aa: CASSQTVLRGRGNTIYF

j_call: TRBJ1-2
v_call: TRBV11-1
cdr3_aa: CASSLEEVTNYGYTF

j_call: TRBJ2-3
v_call: TRBV14
cdr3_aa: CASSQTVTSGDTQYF

j_call: TRBJ2-1
v_call: TRBV28
cdr3_aa: CASDTTGTGRNEQFF

j_call: TRBJ2-2
v_call: TRBV2
cdr3_aa: CASRPRDKNTGELFF

j_call: TRBJ2-2
v_call: TRBV2
cdr3_aa: CASNAEQNTGELFF

j_call: TRBJ2-2
v_call: TRBV6-1
cdr3_aa: CASRMLSGTDHFGELFF

j_call: TRBJ2-2
v_call: TRBV27
cdr3_aa: CASSPGLYTGELFF

j_call: TRBJ2-2
v_call: TRBV4-1
cdr3_aa: CASSPRSARGGPNTGELFF

j_call: TRBJ2-5
v_call: TRBV6-5
cdr3_aa: CASSWTSQETQYF

j_call: TRBJ1-1
v_call: TRBV4-1
cdr3_aa: CASSQKPQGYTEAFF

j_call: TRBJ2-1
v_call: TRBV7-2
cdr3_aa: CASSLKRGYNEQFF

j_call: TRBJ2-3
v_call: TRBV12-3/TRBV12-4
cdr3_aa: CASSPWMGADTQYF

j_call: TRBJ1-5
v_call: TRBV9
cdr3_aa: CASSGPGTQPQHF

j_call: TRBJ2-5
v_call: TRBV5-1
cdr3_aa: CASSFGSGGEETQYF

j_call: TRBJ2-5
v_call: TRBV20-1
cdr3_aa: CSARGGLDQETQYF

j_call: TRBJ2-3
v_call: TRBV7-3
cdr3_aa: CASSFGGAGTDTQYF

j_call: TRBJ2-5
v_call: TRBV11-2
cdr3_aa: CASGHSGGPGETQYF

j_call: TRBJ1-2
v_call: TRBV7-9
cdr3_aa: CASSVSLIEGFYGYTF

j_call: TRBJ2-3
v_call: TRBV4-1
cdr3_aa: CASSLLGTADTQYF

j_call: TRBJ2-5
v_call: TRBV5-1
cdr3_aa: CASSLGQASQETQYF

j_call: TRBJ1-1
v_call: TRBV4-1
cdr3_aa: CASSQDLAEKNTEAFF

j_call: TRBJ2-3
v_call: TRBV10-3
cdr3_aa: CAISETGGSDTQYF

j_call: TRBJ2-7
v_call: TRBV10-1
cdr3_aa: CASSVGSSYEQYF

j_call: TRBJ1-1
v_call: TRBV7-7
cdr3_aa: CASSRGPSTEAFF

j_call: TRBJ2-1
v_call: TRBV2
cdr3_aa: CASSPDLYNEQFF